These 30 T cell receptor beta chains were sequenced from one sample in a study of Graves' ophthalmopathy and Graves' hyperthyroidism. Scientists amplified the TCR beta CDR3 regions from RNA transcripts. HTBI-primed RT-PCR formed the first round, and a multiplex PCR formed the second. TCRdb passed the multiplex PCR reads through MiXCR, listing each CDR3 protein once. The sample shows about 740,000 distinct CDR3 sequences, 35% to 50% of them seen only once. What was sequenced was peripheral blood. Receptor source: an adult man with Graves' ophthalmopathy.

There are many counts of this clonotype. The V call is TRBV5-5, the J call TRBJ2-7; 7 positions match TRBD1. This CDR3 region has 15 residues. Germline assignment: CDR1 SGHKS and CDR2 YYEKEE (reference sequence). V lost 1 base to trimming and J lost 4 bases; unmatched junction nucleotides: 8. CDR3 in amino acids: CASSLSRDSTYEQYF. CDR3 sequence (DNA): TGTGCCAGCAGCTTGTCCCGGGACAGTACTTACGAGCAGTACTTC.

The CDR3 sequence is CASSASNQPQHF. The CDR3 DNA follows: TGTGCCAGCAGCGCGAGCAATCAGCCCCAGCATTTT. This sequence joins TRBV7-9 and TRBJ1-5; D is unclear. V was pared by 5 bases and J by 1 base, with 3 bases between. The CDR3 spans 12 residues. Germline CDR1 reads SEHNR; CDR2 reads FQNEAQ (reference sequence).

This clonotype came up many times. The rearrangement links TRBV7-8 to TRBJ1-1; 7 nucleotides match TRBD1. With 0 bases clipped from V and 10 bases from J, the junction kept 5 bases outside the gene matches. Germline V gene data show CDR1 as SGHVS and CDR2 as FQNEAQ. The CDR3 consists of 13 residues. The CDR3 loop reads CASSLAERGPAFF. The DNA of the CDR3 is TGTGCCAGCAGCTTAGCGGAGAGGGGGCCAGCTTTCTTT.

The V gene is TRBV7-9, the J gene TRBJ2-7; D is ambiguous. V lost 3 bases to trimming and J lost 3 bases, with 15 bases between them. Per germline, CDR1 SEHNR and CDR2 FQNEAQ (reference sequence). The CDR3 loop spans 15 amino acids. CDR3 loop: CASSFAGQFFYEQYF. As DNA, the CDR3 is TGTGCCAGCAGCTTCGCCGGGCAGTTCTTCTACGAGCAGTACTTC.

This clonotype was seen only a few times. The junction and the germline gene differ at one end; a read error may be behind it. The chain is built from TRBV14 and TRBJ2-7; possible D gene TRBD2, 5 bases. The length of the CDR3 is 12 residues. Germline V gives CDR1 SGHDN, CDR2 FVKESK. CDR3 sequence reads: CASSQAPGVWDF. For the CDR3, the DNA is TGTGCCAGCAGCCAAGCCCCCGGGGTCTGGGACTTC. The full variable domain, its missing parts supplied by reference TRBV14 and TRBJ2-7, is EAGVTQFPSHSVIEKGQTVTLRCDPISGHDNLYWYRRVMGKEIKFLLHFVKESKQDESGMPNNRFLAERTGGTYSTLKVQPAELEDSGVYFCASSQAPGVWDFGPGTRLTVT.

Worth noting for this clonotype: A read error may explain this, as a much larger clone is one base away. J is TRBJ1-1 and V is TRBV7-9, with D possibly being TRBD1 (5 bases). This CDR3 contains 13 residues. Trimming took off 7 bases at V and 6 bases at J, with 15 bases between the two ends. Germline V lookup: CDR1 SEHNR, CDR2 FQNEAQ (reference sequence). The CDR3 sequence: CASTPGPPAEAFF. The CDR3 region has the DNA TGTGCCAGCACACCGGGACCACCAGCTGAAGCTTTCTTT.

This clonotype was found a few times. This chain joins TRBV29-1 and TRBJ2-5; tentatively, D is TRBD2 (5 bases). The J call may be incorrect, as the DNA end agrees better with TRBJ2-1. CDR1 and CDR2 (germline): SQVTM, ANQGSEA. The CDR3 contains 10 residues. DNA of the CDR3: TGCAGCGTTGCACGGGGTGAGCAGTTCTTC. Translating it yields CSVARGEQFF.

This clonotype was observed a handful of times. The chain employs TRBV4-3 and TRBJ2-2; D gene ambiguous. CDR1 and CDR2 (germline): LGHNA, YSLEER. V was shortened by 4 bases and J by 3 bases, with 9 bases between the two germline ends. CDR3 length: 14 amino acids. Here the CDR3 reads CASSLAEDTGELFF. In DNA form, the CDR3 reads TGCGCCAGCAGCCTCGCCGAGGACACCGGGGAGCTGTTTTTT.

The chain joins TRBV11-2 to TRBJ1-2; 7 positions agree with TRBD1. V dropped 6 bases and J dropped 8; count of bases not matched to a gene: 24. Germline CDR1 and CDR2: SGHAT and FQNNGV. This CDR3 contains 18 residues. The CDR3 coding sequence is TGTGCCAGCAGTCCCACAGGGGCAGGAGGCTTTCGGGCCTACGGCTACACCTTC. Encoded protein: CASSPTGAGGFRAYGYTF.

In the case of this clonotype: This could be a read error, since a much larger clone is one nucleotide away. The V call is TRBV2, the J call TRBJ1-2, with D tentatively TRBD1 (5 bases). The length of the CDR3 is 13 residues. Between the trimmed V and J ends, which lost 7 bases and 6 bases, there was a span of 15 bases. Germline lookup yields CDR1 SNHLY and CDR2 FYNNEI. The CDR3 nucleotides read TGTGCCAGCACGACCTGGGACTCTCATGGCTACACCTTC. It is translated as CASTTWDSHGYTF.

This chain uses TRBV9 with TRBJ1-3, with unresolved D. This CDR3 region has 15 residues. Trimming removed 4 bases at V and 0 bases at J, with 11 bases between. Germline CDR1 SGDLS, CDR2 YYNGEE. CDR3 in DNA: TGTGCCAGCAGCTTGACGTCCTTCTCTGGAAACACCATATATTTT. Its translation is CASSLTSFSGNTIYF.

The chain combines TRBV7-9 with TRBJ1-1, with 7 bases fitting TRBD1. From germline, CDR1 is SEHNR and CDR2 FQNEAQ (reference sequence). This CDR3 has 16 amino acids. V was clipped by 5 bases and J by 1 base; unmatched bases: 10. Here the CDR3 DNA reads TGTGCCAGCAGCCCGCCTAGGGGACAGCAGAACACTGAAGCTTTCTTT. Amino acids: CASSPPRGQQNTEAFF.

Remarks on this clonotype: A much larger clone is a single base away; this may be a read error. This sequence joins TRBV7-3 and TRBJ1-2; weak D call: TRBD1 (5 bases). The CDR3 consists of 14 residues. The germline V gene has CDR1 SGHTA and CDR2 FQGTGA. The CDR3 reads CAGSPGGSGYGYTF. The CDR3 region has the DNA TGTGCCGGCAGCCCTGGGGGTAGTGGCTATGGCTACACCTTC.

The V and J genes are TRBV15 and TRBJ1-2; D possibly corresponds to TRBD1 (5 bases). The CDR3 runs to 13 residues. CDR1 and CDR2 (germline): LNHNV, YYDKDF (reference sequence). Trimming left V 1 base short and J 3 bases short, with 6 bases between. The CDR3 coding sequence is TGTGCCACCAGCAGAGGGGGGGACTATGGCTACACCTTC. Translation gives CATSRGGDYGYTF.

The rearrangement links TRBV10-3 to TRBJ2-2; D is possibly TRBD2 (5 bases). The CDR3 is 13 residues long. Looked up from germline, CDR1 is ENHRY and CDR2 is SYGVKD. V shed 10 bases and J shed 6 bases, with 15 bases lying between them. The CDR3 protein is CASSPRAAGELFF. As DNA, the CDR3 is TGTGCCAGCAGCCCCCGAGCGGCCGGGGAGCTGTTTTTT.

The rearrangement joins TRBV7-9 to TRBJ2-2; 13 bases map to TRBD2. The germline CDR1 and CDR2 sequences are SEHNR and FQNEAQ (reference sequence). The CDR3 covers 16 residues. Germline trimming cut 4 bases from V and 5 bases from J; bases unmatched to any gene: 4. The CDR3 nucleotides read TGTGCCAGCAGCTCACCGGGACTAGCGGGAACCGGGGAGCTGTTTTTT. Translated, it gives CASSSPGLAGTGELFF.

There are a few counts of this clonotype. J is TRBJ1-3 and V is TRBV5-4; tentative D call: TRBD1 (5 bases). V lost 5 bases and J 0 bases, leaving 12 bases between the germline ends. Per the germline V gene, CDR1 is SGHNT and CDR2 is YYREEE (reference sequence). This CDR3 region has 15 residues. The CDR3 spells CASREWGVSGNTIYF. The CDR3 coding sequence is TGTGCCAGCAGGGAGTGGGGGGTCTCTGGAAACACCATATATTTT.

In this sample, this clonotype turned up many times. V usage is TRBV19 and J usage is TRBJ2-6, with a tentative D call TRBD2 (5 bases). Trimming stripped 4 bases from V and 4 bases from J, with 17 bases between. Germline V lookup: CDR1 LNHDA, CDR2 SQIVND (reference sequence). The CDR3 totals 17 residues. In DNA form, the CDR3 reads TGTGCCAGTAGTACCCCGGGCCGACTAACGGGGGCCAACGTCCTGACTTTC. This codes for CASSTPGRLTGANVLTF.

This clonotype was observed a few times. The chain recombines TRBV5-1 with TRBJ2-7; tentatively, D is TRBD1 (6 bases). Trimming took 4 bases from V and 0 from J, leaving 14 bases between them. CDR3 length equals 15 residues. Germline V lookup: CDR1 SGHRS, CDR2 YFSETQ. The CDR3 region has the DNA TGCGCCAGCAGCCTGGACAGTGCTATCTCCTACGAGCAGTACTTC. This encodes CASSLDSAISYEQYF. The whole variable domain, filled in from reference TRBV5-1 and TRBJ2-7, reads KAGVTQTPRYLIKTRGQQVTLSCSPISGHRSVSWYQQTPGQGLQFLFEYFSETQRNKGNFPGRFSGRQFSNSRSEMNVSTLELGDSALYLCASSLDSAISYEQYFGPGTRLTVT.

The rearrangement links TRBV11-2 to TRBJ1-2; D is perhaps TRBD1 (5 bases). The CDR3 has 16 amino acids. Germline loops: CDR1 SGHAT, CDR2 FQNNGV. Trimming removed 6 bases from V and 3 bases from J, with 20 bases in between. CDR3 sequence: CASSLRVGDDYYGYTF. The CDR3 DNA is TGTGCCAGCAGTCTTAGGGTAGGGGACGATTACTATGGCTACACCTTC.

V is TRBV7-9 and J is TRBJ2-5; TRBD1 is a possible D gene (6 bases). The V end was cut by 3 bases, the J end by 5 bases, with 16 bases between. Germline CDR1 SEHNR, CDR2 FQNEAQ (reference sequence). This CDR3 is built from 15 residues. The CDR3 loop reads CASSFIQGLEETQYF. For the CDR3, the DNA is TGTGCCAGCAGCTTTATCCAGGGGCTGGAGGAGACCCAGTACTTC.

This clonotype showed up just a few times. The CDR3 region has the DNA TGTGCCAGCAGCTTAATAGCCGGGGAGCAGCCCCAGCATTTT. It translates to CASSLIAGEQPQHF. The chain uses TRBV7-9 and TRBJ1-5; D not certain. The V and J ends lost 2 bases and 7 bases respectively, with 12 bases between them. Per the germline V gene, CDR1 is SEHNR and CDR2 is FQNEAQ (reference sequence). The CDR3 has 14 residues.

This clonotype came up a few times. The chain uses TRBV12-3 or TRBV12-4 and TRBJ1-1; D gene uncertain. Trimming stripped 2 bases from V and 10 bases from J, with 8 bases between. The CDR3 loop spans 11 amino acids. CDR3 coding DNA: TGTGCCAGCAGTTTATCGGGCGGAGCTTTCTTT. Translation: CASSLSGGAFF.

This clonotype appeared many times. The rearrangement links TRBV5-6 to TRBJ1-2, with D possibly being TRBD1 (5 bases). Trimming took 4 bases from V and 5 from J, leaving 12 bases between them. The CDR3 contains 13 residues. CDR1 SGHDT and CDR2 YYEEEE come from the germline V gene. The chain's CDR3 is CASSPRRQYGYTF. For the CDR3, the DNA is TGTGCCAGCAGCCCTCGCCGACAGTATGGCTACACCTTC.

This clonotype was observed at least ten times. The chain has TRBV2 and TRBJ2-5, with 10 nucleotides matching TRBD1. The V and J ends lost 4 bases and 4 bases, in that order; junction bases with no gene match: 3. Germline V CDR1 and CDR2: SNHLY, FYNNEI. CDR3 length: 14 residues. The DNA of the CDR3 is TGTGCCAGCAGTGGCCGGGACAGGGGAGAGACCCAGTACTTC. Translating it yields CASSGRDRGETQYF. Looking up the rest from reference TRBV2 and TRBJ2-5 gives the full variable domain: EPEVTQTPSHQVTQMGQEVILRCVPISNHLYFYWYRQILGQKVEFLVSFYNNEISEKSEIFDDQFSVERPDGSNFTLKIRSTKLEDSAMYFCASSGRDRGETQYFGPGTRLLVL.

The chain employs TRBV25-1 and TRBJ1-4; 7 positions match TRBD1. Germline V CDR1 and CDR2: MGHDK, SYGVNS. This CDR3 contains 14 residues. Unmatched junction bases numbered 7, after V lost 5 bases and J lost 7 bases. CDR3 nucleotides: TGTGCCAGCAGTTTGGACAGGTCTTCTGAAAAACTGTTTTTT. As protein: CASSLDRSSEKLFF.

About this clonotype: Germline is not matched at one junction end, which may reflect a read error. The chain combines TRBV10-3 with TRBJ1-5, with D unresolved. This CDR3 spans 14 amino acids. Per the germline V gene, CDR1 is ENHRY and CDR2 is SYGVKD. DNA for the CDR3: TGTGCCAGCAGTGAAGGCGGCAGAAATCAGCCCCAGCATTTT. It specifies CASSEGGRNQPQHF.

The rearrangement uses TRBV7-2 and TRBJ1-4; D is perhaps TRBD1 (6 bases). Germline V CDR1 and CDR2: SGHTA, FQGNSA. The CDR3 has 14 amino acids. CDR3 loop: CATGTAATNEKLFF. As DNA, the CDR3 is TGTGCTACAGGGACGGCTGCAACTAATGAAAAACTGTTTTTT.

This clonotype was seen a few times. CDR3 sequence (DNA): TGTGCCAGCAGCGTGACAGGGATCATTAATTCACCCCTCCACTTT. Protein product: CASSVTGIINSPLHF. The chain couples TRBV25-1 to TRBJ1-6, with 7 bases fitting TRBD1. Trimming took 6 bases from V and 6 from J; bases not matched to a gene: 8. Per germline, CDR1 MGHDK and CDR2 SYGVNS. The CDR3 runs to 15 residues.

The chain joins TRBV7-9 to TRBJ2-7; D is undetermined. Germline V gene sequence: CDR1 SEHNR, CDR2 FQNEAQ (reference sequence). This CDR3 is 15 amino acids long. V lost 1 base to trimming and J lost 0 bases, with 10 bases between them. CDR3 sequence: CASSLGHTNSYEQYF. In DNA form, the CDR3 reads TGTGCCAGCAGCTTAGGACACACTAACTCCTACGAGCAGTACTTC.